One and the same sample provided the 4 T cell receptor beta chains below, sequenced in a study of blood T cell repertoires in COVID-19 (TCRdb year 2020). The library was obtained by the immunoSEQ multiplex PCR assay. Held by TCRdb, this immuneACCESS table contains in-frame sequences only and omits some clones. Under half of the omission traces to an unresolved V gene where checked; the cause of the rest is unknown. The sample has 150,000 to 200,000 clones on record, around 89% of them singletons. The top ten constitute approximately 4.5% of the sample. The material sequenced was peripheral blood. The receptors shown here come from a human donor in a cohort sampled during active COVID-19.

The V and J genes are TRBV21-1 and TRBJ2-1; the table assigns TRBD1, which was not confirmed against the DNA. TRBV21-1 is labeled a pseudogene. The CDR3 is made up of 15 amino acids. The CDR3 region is CASSSLRQGLSEQFF. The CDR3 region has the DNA TGTGCCAGCAGCAGCCTACGACAGGGGTTGAGTGAGCAGTTCTTC.

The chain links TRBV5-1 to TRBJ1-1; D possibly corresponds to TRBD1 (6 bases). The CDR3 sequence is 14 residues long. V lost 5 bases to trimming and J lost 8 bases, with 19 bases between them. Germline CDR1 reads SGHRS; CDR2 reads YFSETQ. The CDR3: CASREPSGQLEAFF. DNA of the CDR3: TGCGCCAGCAGAGAACCCTCAGGACAGCTAGAAGCTTTCTTT.

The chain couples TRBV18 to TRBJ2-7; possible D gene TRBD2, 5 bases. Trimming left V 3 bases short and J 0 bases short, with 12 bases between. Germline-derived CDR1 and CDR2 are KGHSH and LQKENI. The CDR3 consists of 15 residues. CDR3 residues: CASSPDLRSSYEQYF. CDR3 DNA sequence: TGTGCCAGCTCACCGGACTTACGGAGCTCCTACGAGCAGTACTTC.

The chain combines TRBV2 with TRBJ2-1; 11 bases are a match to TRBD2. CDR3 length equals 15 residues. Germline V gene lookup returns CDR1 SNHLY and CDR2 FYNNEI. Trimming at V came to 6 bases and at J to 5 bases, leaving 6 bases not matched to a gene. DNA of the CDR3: TGTGCCAGCAGCCACGAGGGACTAGCGGACAATGAGCAGTTCTTC. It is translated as CASSHEGLADNEQFF.